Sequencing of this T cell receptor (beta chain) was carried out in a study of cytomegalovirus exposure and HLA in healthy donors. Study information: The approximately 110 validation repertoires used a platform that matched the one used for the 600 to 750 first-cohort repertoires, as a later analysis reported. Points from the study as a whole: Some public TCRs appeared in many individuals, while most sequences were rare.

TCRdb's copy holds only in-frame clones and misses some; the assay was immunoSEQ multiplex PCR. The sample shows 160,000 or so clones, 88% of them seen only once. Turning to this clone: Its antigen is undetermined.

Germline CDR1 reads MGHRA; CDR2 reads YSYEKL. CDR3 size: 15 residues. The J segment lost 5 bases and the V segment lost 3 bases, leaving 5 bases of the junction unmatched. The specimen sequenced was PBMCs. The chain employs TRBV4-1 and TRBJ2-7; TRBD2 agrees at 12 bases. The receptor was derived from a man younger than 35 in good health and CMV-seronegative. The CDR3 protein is CASSHLGLAGNEQYF. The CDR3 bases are TGCGCCAGCAGCCACCTAGGACTAGCGGGAAACGAGCAGTACTTC.